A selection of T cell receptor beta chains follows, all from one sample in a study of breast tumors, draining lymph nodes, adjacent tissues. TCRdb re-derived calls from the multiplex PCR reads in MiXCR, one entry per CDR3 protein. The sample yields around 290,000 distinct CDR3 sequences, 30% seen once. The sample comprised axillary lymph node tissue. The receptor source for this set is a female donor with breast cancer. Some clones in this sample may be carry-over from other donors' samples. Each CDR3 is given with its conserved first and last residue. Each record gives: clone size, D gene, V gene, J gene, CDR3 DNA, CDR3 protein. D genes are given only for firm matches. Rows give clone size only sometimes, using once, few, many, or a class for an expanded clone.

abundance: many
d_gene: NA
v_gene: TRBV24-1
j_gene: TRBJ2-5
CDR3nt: TGTGCCACCAGTGGTCCCAGGGTGGGACCAGAGACCCAGTACTTC
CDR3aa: CATSGPRVGPETQYF

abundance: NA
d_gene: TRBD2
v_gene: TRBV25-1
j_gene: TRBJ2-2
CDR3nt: TGTGCCAGCAGTTACTTCGGACTAGCGGGACCGGGCAGGGCACAGAACGCGAACACCGGGGAGCTGTTTTTT
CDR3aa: CASSYFGLAGPGRAQNANTGELFF

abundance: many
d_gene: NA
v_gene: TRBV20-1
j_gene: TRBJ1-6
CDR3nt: TGCAGTGCTAGTTTCAAGGGGCTGCAGAGCTCCTATAATTCACCCCTCCACTTT
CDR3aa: CSASFKGLQSSYNSPLHF

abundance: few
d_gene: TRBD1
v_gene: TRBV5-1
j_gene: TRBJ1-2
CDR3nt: TGCGCCAGCAGCTCGGTACAGACAGGGCACCTTGGCTACACCTTC
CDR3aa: CASSSVQTGHLGYTF

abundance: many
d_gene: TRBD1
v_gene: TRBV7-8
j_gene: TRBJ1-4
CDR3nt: TGTGCCAGCAGCTTAGGCCGGACAGGTGGGGAAAAACTGTTTTTT
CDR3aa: CASSLGRTGGEKLFF

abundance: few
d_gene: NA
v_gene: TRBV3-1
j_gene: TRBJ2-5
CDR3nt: TGTGCCAGCAGCCAAGAGTCGTACAGCCAAGAGACCCAGTACTTC
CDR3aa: CASSQESYSQETQYF

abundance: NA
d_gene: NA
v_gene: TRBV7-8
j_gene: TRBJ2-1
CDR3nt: TGTGCCAGCAGCTTGGGGGGGCAACGGGAGGCCGGTGAGCAGTTCTTC
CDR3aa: CASSLGGQREAGEQFF

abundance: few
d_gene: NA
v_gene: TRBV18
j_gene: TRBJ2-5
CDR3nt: TGTGCCAGCTCATATATGACAGGAAAAGAGACCCAGTACTTC
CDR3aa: CASSYMTGKETQYF

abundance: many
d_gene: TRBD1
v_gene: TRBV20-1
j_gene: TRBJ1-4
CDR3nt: TGCAGTGCTAGAGATCTGAGGGACAGTGCGGCTGAAAAACTGTTTTTT
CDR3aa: CSARDLRDSAAEKLFF

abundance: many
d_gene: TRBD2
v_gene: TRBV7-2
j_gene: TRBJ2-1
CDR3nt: TGTGCCAGCAGCGAACGCACAAGCGGGAGGACCAATGAGCAGTTCTTC
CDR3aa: CASSERTSGRTNEQFF

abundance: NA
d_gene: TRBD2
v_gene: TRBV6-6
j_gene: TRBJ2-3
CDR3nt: TGTGCCAGCAGTCACGGGGGGCTAGCGGGAGGGCAGGGAGATACGCAGTATTTT
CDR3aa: CASSHGGLAGGQGDTQYF

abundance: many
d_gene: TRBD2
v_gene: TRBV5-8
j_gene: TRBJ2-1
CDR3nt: TGTGCCAGCAGGGTTTCGGGCGGGAGGGCCGTCAATGAGCAGTTCTTC
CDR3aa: CASRVSGGRAVNEQFF

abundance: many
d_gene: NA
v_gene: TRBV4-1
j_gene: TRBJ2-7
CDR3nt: TGCGCCAGCCGCCCGACCAGCTCCTACGAGCAGTACTTC
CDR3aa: CASRPTSSYEQYF

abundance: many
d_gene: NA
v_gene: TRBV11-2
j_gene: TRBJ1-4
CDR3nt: TGTGCCAGCAGCCCCCGGTTGGGGTGGAATGAAAAACTGTTTTTT
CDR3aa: CASSPRLGWNEKLFF

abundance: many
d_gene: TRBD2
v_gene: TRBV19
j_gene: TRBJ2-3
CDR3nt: TGTGCCAGTAGGGATCCGGGACTAGCGGGAGGAGGAGATACGCAGTATTTT
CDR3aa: CASRDPGLAGGGDTQYF

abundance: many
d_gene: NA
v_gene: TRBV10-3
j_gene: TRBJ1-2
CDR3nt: TGTGCCATCAGTGAGGCCGGGGCCAACTATGGCTACACCTTC
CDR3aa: CAISEAGANYGYTF